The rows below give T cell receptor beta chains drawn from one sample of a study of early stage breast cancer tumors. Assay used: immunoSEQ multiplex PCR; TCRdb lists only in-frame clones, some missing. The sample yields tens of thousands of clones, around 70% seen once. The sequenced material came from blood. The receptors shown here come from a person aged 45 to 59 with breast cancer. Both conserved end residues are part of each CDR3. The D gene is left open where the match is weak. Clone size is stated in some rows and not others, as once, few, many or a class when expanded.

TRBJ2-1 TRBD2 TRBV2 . TGTGCCAGTAGCGGGGTCTCCTACAATGAGCAGTTCTTC CASSGVSYNEQFF
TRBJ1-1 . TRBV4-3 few TGCGCCAGCAGCCAAGAGTTGGCGGGGAACACTGAAGCTTTCTTT CASSQELAGNTEAFF
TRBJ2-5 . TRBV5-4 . TGTGCCAGCAGCTTGGATCTATCCGCGCGGACCCAGTACTTC CASSLDLSARTQYF
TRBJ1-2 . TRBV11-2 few TGTGCCAGCAGCTTAGTCCTTCTGACAAATGGCTACACCTTC CASSLVLLTNGYTF
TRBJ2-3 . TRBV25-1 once TGTGCCAGCAGTGAATTTCGGGGAGATACGCAGTATTTT CASSEFRGDTQYF
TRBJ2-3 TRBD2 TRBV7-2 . TGTGCCAGCAGCTTAACCCTAGCGGGGGATACGCAGTATTTT CASSLTLAGDTQYF
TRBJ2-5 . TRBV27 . TGTGCCAGCAGTTTATCGAACAGGCTTTTTCAAGAGACCCAGTACTTC CASSLSNRLFQETQYF
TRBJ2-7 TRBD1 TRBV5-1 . TGCGCCAGCAGCTTGGGGGGACAGGGTTACGAGCAGTACTTC CASSLGGQGYEQYF
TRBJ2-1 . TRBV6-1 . TGTGCCAGCTGGCCCGGGGGAGCCGGGGACAATGAGCAGTTCTTC CASWPGGAGDNEQFF
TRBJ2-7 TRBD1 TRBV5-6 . TGTGCCAGCAGCTCGGCCGGGACAGCCTACGAGCAGTACTTC CASSSAGTAYEQYF
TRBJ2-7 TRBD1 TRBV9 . TGTGCCAGCAGCGTAGATGGGACAGCCGAGCAGTACTTC CASSVDGTAEQYF
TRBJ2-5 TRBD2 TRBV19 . TGTGCCAGTAGTATAAGGACTAGCGGGGCCGGACCTCTAGCGACCCAGTACTTC CASSIRTSGAGPLATQYF
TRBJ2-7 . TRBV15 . TGTGCCACCAGCCCCCGGGGGACCTACGAGCAGTACTTC CATSPRGTYEQYF
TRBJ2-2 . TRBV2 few TGTGCCAGCAGTGTTTTACGGGCCCTCGGGGACACCGGGGAGCTGTTTTTT CASSVLRALGDTGELFF
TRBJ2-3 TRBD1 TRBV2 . TGTGCCAGCAGTGCCACAGGGGAGGATACGCAGTATTTT CASSATGEDTQYF
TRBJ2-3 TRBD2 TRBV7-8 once TGTGCCAGCAGCTTAGGGACTAGCGACACAGATACGCAGTATTTT CASSLGTSDTDTQYF
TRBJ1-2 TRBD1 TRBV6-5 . TGTGCCAGCAGCCGGGACAGGGTCAATGGCTACACCTTC CASSRDRVNGYTF
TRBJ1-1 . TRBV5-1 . TGCGCCAGCAGCTTGTTACAGGATAACACTGAAGCTTTCTTT CASSLLQDNTEAFF
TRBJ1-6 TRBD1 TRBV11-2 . TGTGCCAGCAGCCGGGCCGCAAGGGGGCGGGTAGAGAATTCACCCCTCCACTTT CASSRAARGRVENSPLHF
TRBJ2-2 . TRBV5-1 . TGCGCCAGCAGCTTCGGCCACGCGGCGAACACCGGGGAGCTGTTTTTT CASSFGHAANTGELFF
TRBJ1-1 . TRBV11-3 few TGTGCCAGCAGCTTAGATTCGGGATCCGAAGCTTTCTTT CASSLDSGSEAFF
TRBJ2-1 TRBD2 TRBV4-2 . TGTGCCAGCAGCCAAGGAACCAGGGAGGGAGGGCAGTTCTTC CASSQGTREGGQFF
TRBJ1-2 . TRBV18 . TGTGCCAGCTCACCCGGTCCGGACATTAACTATGGCTACACCTTC CASSPGPDINYGYTF
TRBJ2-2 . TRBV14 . TGTGCCAGCAGCCAAGGTCCAGCCGGGGAGCTGTTTTTT CASSQGPAGELFF
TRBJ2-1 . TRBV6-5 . TGTGCCAGCAGTTACCGAAGCGGCTTACCCGCTGAGCAGTTCTTC CASSYRSGLPAEQFF
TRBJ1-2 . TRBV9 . TGTGCCAGCAGATCAGGCCGGGAACCTAACTATGGCTACACCTTC CASRSGREPNYGYTF
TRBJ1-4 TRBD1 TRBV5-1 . TGCGCCAGCAGCTCACTCGCAGGGGGGACAGGGAGTGAAAAACTGTTTTTT CASSSLAGGTGSEKLFF
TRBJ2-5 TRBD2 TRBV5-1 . TGCGCCAGCAGCTGGGGGGGACTAGCGGGAGGAGATGGAGAGACCCAGTACTTC CASSWGGLAGGDGETQYF